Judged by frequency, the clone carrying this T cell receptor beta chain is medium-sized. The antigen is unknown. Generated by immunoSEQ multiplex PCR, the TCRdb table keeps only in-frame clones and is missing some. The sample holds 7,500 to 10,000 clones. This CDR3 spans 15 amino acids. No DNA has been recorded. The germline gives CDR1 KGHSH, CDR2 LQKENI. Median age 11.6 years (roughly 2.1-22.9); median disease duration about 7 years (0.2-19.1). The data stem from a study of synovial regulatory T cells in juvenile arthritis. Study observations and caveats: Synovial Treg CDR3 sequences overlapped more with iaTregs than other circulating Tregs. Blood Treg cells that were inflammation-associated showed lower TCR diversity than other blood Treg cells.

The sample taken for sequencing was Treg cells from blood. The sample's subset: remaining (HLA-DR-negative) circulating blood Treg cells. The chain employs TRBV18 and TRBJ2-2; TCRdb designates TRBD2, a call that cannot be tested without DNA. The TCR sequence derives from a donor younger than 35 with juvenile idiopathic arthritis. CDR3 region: CASSPFGESAGELFF.